Here is one TCR beta chain with its context. This clone's antigen is unknown. Qualities for individual bases were not recorded, and no much larger clone is one base off. The cohort was made up of roughly 670 healthy bone marrow donors. All cohort members were sampled while nominally healthy, although unrecorded immune exposures were likely present. The donor tested CMV seronegative and was one of the 352 seronegative cohort members. A peripheral blood sample was provided by each donor, and peripheral blood mononuclear cells were used for TCR beta sequencing. The Qiagen DNeasy Blood Extraction Kit was used to extract genomic DNA from the blood cell samples. The sample originates from a study of cytomegalovirus exposure and HLA in healthy donors (TCRdb year 2017). Regarding the complete study: According to an earlier analysis of 587 of the donors, some 180 million T cells yielded 90 million to 140 million unique TCR beta sequences and approximately 300 Gb of sequence data. An early release covering roughly 580 HLA-typed donors comprised about 320 gigabases of sequencing data and around 86 million unique TCR sequences. Of the roughly 410 genotyped donors, less than 90% were placed in the genetic ancestry cluster associated with self-reported Caucasian donors. The study aimed to test whether signatures of past pathogen exposure could be identified by cataloging public T cell receptors. The study used immunosequencing to profile the T cell repertoires of approximately 630 subjects and linked those repertoires to cytomegalovirus serostatus. Besides the first cohort of 666 subjects, a separate validation cohort made up of roughly 130 different subjects was used. To predict cytomegalovirus infection status, the study combined high-throughput TCR immunosequencing, statistical association of individual TCRs with disease status, and machine learning. In a later analysis, previously published TCR beta repertoires from 670 or so donors were re-analyzed and high-resolution HLA genotyping was added so that TCR occurrence patterns could be studied. The later analysis used no new phenotypic data to find candidate immune exposures, relying instead on TCR beta sequences and their occurrence across donors. In an earlier analysis of a few hundred of the donors, high-throughput TCR beta sequencing was used to judge whether each TCR beta V gene segment behaved as functional or pseudogenic. Donor age, sex, ethnicity and CMV serostatus were compiled alongside the repertoire data. Genome-wide SNP genotypes for about 65% of the 666 donors were used in a later genetic analysis, which treated that subset as a discovery cohort. All discovery cohort repertoires had been generated using a single sequencing platform. HLA typing covered class I and class II loci at four-digit resolution. The number of donors typed differed by locus, with about 629-640 for A, B, C, DRB1 and DQB1, roughly 520 for DQA1, over 600 for DPA1, and over 400 for DPB1. A handful of DR-DQ haplotypes were handled as single units for association and clustering because linkage in the cohort was strong. Among approximately 370 genotyped donors of the cohort, an average of around 250,000 unique TCR beta nucleotide sequences was sequenced per donor, of which about 19% were non-productive.

The paper's findings and limits, for the study overall: The sequencing pipeline was judged likely to have produced a cluster of highly shared sequence variants as a technical artifact. In a later analysis, HLA-associated TCR beta chains showed more clonal expansion and lower generation probabilities than non-associated chains that were equally common. According to a later analysis, TCR association rates differed among HLA loci, with DRB1 alleles showing the most associated TCRs and HLA-C alleles showing the fewest. For the cohort, immune exposure information was limited to CMV serostatus. A later analysis reported that several top co-occurrence clusters appeared linked to parvovirus B19, influenza, CMV and Epstein-Barr virus. A further reported finding was that TCR beta sequences accurately predicted the HLA-A and HLA-B alleles for most subjects in the first cohort. Three of the identified cytomegalovirus-associated TCR beta chains were confirmed in vitro to be specific for cytomegalovirus antigens. The classifier was reported to diagnose cytomegalovirus status with high specificity and sensitivity in both the original and validation cohorts. In a later genetic analysis, a missense DCLRE1C variant was associated with V-gene and J-gene trimming of TCR beta chains, and the association was replicated in an independent cohort. In an earlier analysis of more than 500 of the donors, most TCR beta V segments appeared in productive rearrangements about 90% or about 30% of the time, broadly matching IMGT annotations. In a later genetic analysis, fewer N-insertions in productive TCRs were reported among donors in an Asian-associated ancestry cluster than the approximately 630-donor mean. Specific HLA alleles were associated with roughly 16,000 TCR beta sequences at a false discovery rate of 0.05 in a later analysis. Roughly uniform sequencing depth across donors was assumed in presence/absence analyses, although this assumption may not hold. According to the authors, the approach could potentially be generalized to other disease states and immunological phenotypes. Some IMGT-functional V segments, including TRBV6-2 and TRBV6-3, could not be told apart with the 87-base-pair reads, so those segments were excluded. Linkage disequilibrium might explain the correlated functional status among segregating V segments, but an unknown experimental factor could not be excluded. According to a later analysis, most CMV-associated TCR beta chains appeared to be HLA-restricted, and the HLA associations seemed to be driven largely by CMV exposure. When HLA alleles, especially DR and DQ, strongly co-occurred, attributing TCR associations to individual alleles was difficult. Over 15 rarely observed V segments, including chromosome 9 orphons, were excluded from the earlier analysis of almost 600 of the donors because counts were too low. HLA typing was unavailable for some donors at each locus, so association tests used only the typed subset. Across donors, most TCR sequences were observed very rarely, whereas some public TCRs were present in many individuals. In the study, approximately 160 TCR beta chains were listed as associated with cytomegalovirus. The cohort was sequenced for TCR beta chains only, and without alpha or paired-chain data the features that could be detected were limited.

The library was obtained by the immunoSEQ multiplex PCR assay. For the multiplex PCR, a mixture combining 60 forward primers for TCR Vbeta segments and 13 reverse primers for TCR Jbeta segments was used. A multiplex PCR assay on genomic DNA amplified the CDR3 region of rearranged TCR beta genes. On the Illumina HiSeq System, the amplified TCR beta libraries were sequenced as 87-base-pair reads. In the source study's methods: A later analysis counted 65 million to 90 million unique TCR beta chains across the 640 or so repertoires, and 9 million to 14 million of these chains were shared by at least two donors. Raw reads were error-corrected and collapsed into unique sequences by a nearest-neighbor algorithm in which closely related sequences were merged to remove PCR and sequencing errors. To assign V, D and J gene segments, CDR3 sequences were aligned to IMGT reference sequences. For a sequence to be retained, a match of at least six nucleotides was required to both a V gene segment and a J gene segment. A rearrangement counted as productive if the CDR3 had no stop codons and remained in frame with V and J, and every other rearrangement counted as non-productive. Following IMGT convention, CDR3 was defined as the stretch from the second conserved V-encoded cysteine to the conserved J-encoded phenylalanine. In an earlier analysis of more than 550 of the donors, sequences lacking an unambiguous match to a single V gene segment were excluded. An earlier analysis of a few hundred of the donors called V segments functional above 56.7% productive rearrangements and segregating when the between-donor standard deviation exceeded 5%. A statistical classification framework was built to diagnose cytomegalovirus status from the catalog of TCR beta chain sequences. A later analysis assigned V and J genes by comparing TCR nucleotide sequences with IMGT/GENE-DB human TR gene sequences. In a later analysis, CDR3 sequences and most-parsimonious VDJ recombination scenarios were assigned using the TCRdist pipeline. In a later analysis, each TCR beta chain was defined by its CDR3 amino acid sequence together with its V-gene family, and reads without a unique V-gene family were excluded. In a later analysis, around 650 highly shared, low-generation-probability nucleotide sequences were removed to address suspected cross-contamination and a sequencing artifact. For each public chain, a later analysis derived a clonal expansion index from normalized ranks of inferred template counts within each repertoire. Generation probabilities in a later analysis came from a VDJ recombination model fitted to out-of-frame rearrangements, and those results were checked against IGoR. In a later analysis, hypergeometric tests were used to score TCR-TCR, TCR-HLA and TCR-CMV co-occurrence, with a repertoire-size bias correction applied to TCR pairs. To estimate false discovery rates, a later analysis permuted the HLA or CMV assignments 20 times. A later analysis grouped co-occurring TCRs with DBSCAN, adding TCRdist sequence similarity when clustering within HLA-allele-positive subsets. Repertoires with fewer than 30,000 or more than 120,000 public chains, plus five repertoires with anomalous nucleotide sharing, were excluded from co-occurrence clustering. What TCRdb holds here is the immuneACCESS table cut down to in-frame rearrangements. Part of the clones is not present; checked against another copy, under half of the missing clones reflect an unresolved V gene, and the others are unexplained. The V and J calls and clone size come from that table; D and trimming were worked out from the DNA. Here the sample has about 130,000 clones; about 86% occur a single time. The ten biggest clones cover 5.2% of the sample.

CDR1 and CDR2 were assigned from the germline V gene (reference sequence) as SGHNT and YYREEE. Trimming takes 4 bases from V and 3 bases from J, and the germline ends sit 19 bases apart. Including the terminal cysteine and phenylalanine, the CDR3 comprises 16 residues. CDR3 DNA only is kept here, 48 bases in frame from base 1. The specimen was PBMCs. The sequence links TRBV5-4 to TRBJ1-2; TRBD1 could be the D gene, as 6 bases match. The sequence derives from a woman younger than 45 in good health and CMV-seronegative. Read as DNA, the sequence is TGTGCCAGCAGCCCGCTGAGGGGGGCGGGAGACTATGGCTACACCTTC. It is translated as CASSPLRGAGDYGYTF.